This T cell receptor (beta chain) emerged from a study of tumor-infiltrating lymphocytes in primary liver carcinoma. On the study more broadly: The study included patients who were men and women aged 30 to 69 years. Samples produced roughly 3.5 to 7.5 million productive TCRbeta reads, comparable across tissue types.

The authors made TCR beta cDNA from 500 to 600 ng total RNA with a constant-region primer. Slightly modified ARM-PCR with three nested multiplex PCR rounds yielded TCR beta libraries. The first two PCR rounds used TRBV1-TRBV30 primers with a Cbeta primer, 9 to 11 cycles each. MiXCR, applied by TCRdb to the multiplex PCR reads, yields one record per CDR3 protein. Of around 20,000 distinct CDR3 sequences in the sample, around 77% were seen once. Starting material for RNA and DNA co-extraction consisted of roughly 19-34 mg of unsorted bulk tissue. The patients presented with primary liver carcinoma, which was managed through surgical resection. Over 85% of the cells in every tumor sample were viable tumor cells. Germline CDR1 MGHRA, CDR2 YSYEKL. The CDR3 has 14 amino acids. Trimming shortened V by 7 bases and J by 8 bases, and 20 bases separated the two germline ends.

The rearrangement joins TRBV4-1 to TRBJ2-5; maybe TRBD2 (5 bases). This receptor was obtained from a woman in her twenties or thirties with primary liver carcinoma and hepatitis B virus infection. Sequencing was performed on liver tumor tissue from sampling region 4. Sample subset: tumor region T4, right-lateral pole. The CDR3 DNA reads TGCGCCAGCAACGTAGAAGAGAGGGCCGTTACCCAGTACTTC. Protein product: CASNVEERAVTQYF.